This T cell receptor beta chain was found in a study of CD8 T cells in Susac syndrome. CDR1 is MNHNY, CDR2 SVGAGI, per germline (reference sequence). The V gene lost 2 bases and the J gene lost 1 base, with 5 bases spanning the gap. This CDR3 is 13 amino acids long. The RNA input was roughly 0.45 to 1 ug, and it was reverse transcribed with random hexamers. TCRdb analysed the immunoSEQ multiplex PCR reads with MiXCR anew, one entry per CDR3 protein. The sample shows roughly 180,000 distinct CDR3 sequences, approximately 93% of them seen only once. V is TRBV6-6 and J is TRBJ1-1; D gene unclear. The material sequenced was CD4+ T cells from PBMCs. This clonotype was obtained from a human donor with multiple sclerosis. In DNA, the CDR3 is TGTGCCAGCAGTTACATAACGAACACTGAAGCTTTCTTT. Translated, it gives CASSYITNTEAFF.